One and the same sample provided the 22 T cell receptor beta chains below, sequenced in a study of OX40 agonist ivuxolimab in advanced cancers. Sequencing used immunoSEQ multiplex PCR; TCRdb keeps in-frame clones, though not all of them. The sample lists about 58,000 clones; 88% were seen once. The material was CD4+ or CD8+ T cells sorted from blood, obtained in a trial of the OX40 agonist ivuxolimab. These receptors all stem from an adult with an advanced solid tumor such as melanoma, head and neck, liver or kidney cancer.

Details on this clone: The germline gene is not matched at one end of the junction; a read error may be the cause. J is TRBJ2-5 and V is TRBV7-7; D is undetermined. The CDR3 has 13 residues. Germline values: CDR1 SSHAT, CDR2 FNYEAQ (reference sequence). The CDR3 sequence is CASSSNMQETQYF. In DNA, the CDR3 is TGTGCTAGCAGCTCGAACATGCAAGAGACCCAGTACTTC. The variable domain in full, with the rest retrieved from reference TRBV7-7 and TRBJ2-5, is GAGVSQSPRYKVTKRGQDVTLRCDPISSHATLYWYQQALGQGPEFLTYFNYEAQPDKSGLPSDRFSAERPEGSISTLTIQRTEQRDSAMYRCASSSNMQETQYFGPGTRLLVL.

This clone showed up just once. The V call is TRBV6-4, the J call TRBJ2-1, with 7 bases aligning to TRBD1. This CDR3 region has 16 residues. J lost 2 bases, V lost 6 bases, and 10 bases had no gene match. CDR1 is MRHNA, CDR2 SNTAGT, per germline. The CDR3 nucleotides read TGTGCCAGCAGCGTCCAAACAGGGGCAACCTACAATGAGCAGTTCTTC. This gives the protein CASSVQTGATYNEQFF.

The chain couples TRBV5-4 to TRBJ2-5, with 7 positions matching TRBD1. The J call may not be correct, given that the DNA end is closer to TRBJ2-7. CDR3 length: 16 residues. Germline V gene data show CDR1 as SGHNT and CDR2 as YYREEE (reference sequence). CDR3 nucleotides: TGTGCCAGCAGCGGGGCCGGGCTTGAAGGGGGCCTCGAGCAGTACTTC. It yields the protein CASSGAGLEGGLEQYF.

V and J are TRBV11-3 and TRBJ2-3; unclear D gene. The CDR3 consists of 14 residues. V lost 2 bases to trimming and J lost 0 bases, with 6 bases between them. Germline CDR1 SGHNT, CDR2 YENEEA. The CDR3 DNA reads TGTGCCAGCAGCTTACACGGGAGCACAGATACGCAGTATTTT. Amino acid sequence: CASSLHGSTDTQYF. Together with reference TRBV11-3 and TRBJ2-3, the CDR3 gives the full variable domain: EAGVVQSPRYKIIEKKQPVAFWCNPISGHNTLYWYLQNLGQGPELLIRYENEEAVDDSQLPKDRFSAERLKGVDSTLKIQPAELGDSAVYLCASSLHGSTDTQYFGPGTRLTVL.

The V gene is TRBV18, the J gene TRBJ2-1; the D is unclear. V was pared by 6 bases and J by 1 base, with 13 bases between. This CDR3 has 15 residues. Germline loops: CDR1 KGHSH, CDR2 LQKENI. The CDR3 DNA reads TGTGCCAGCTCGGCCACTGGATCTTCCTACAATGAGCAGTTCTTC. It translates to CASSATGSSYNEQFF.

This chain joins TRBV4-3 and TRBJ2-1, with 12 bases that match TRBD2. This CDR3 is built from 16 residues. Germline assignment: CDR1 LGHNA and CDR2 YSLEER. V shed 1 base, J shed 4 bases, and the junction held 2 bases outside the gene matches. CDR3 bases: TGCGCCAGCAGCCAAGTCGGACTAGCGGGGTACAATGAGCAGTTCTTC. Residues: CASSQVGLAGYNEQFF.

The chain links TRBV2 to TRBJ2-1; D is uncertain. The germline V gene has CDR1 SNHLY and CDR2 FYNNEI. CDR3 size: 13 residues. The V end was cut by 4 bases, the J end by 5 bases, with 9 bases between. In DNA, the CDR3 is TGTGCCAGCAGTGTAGGGTTAGACAATGAGCAGTTCTTC. It encodes CASSVGLDNEQFF.

This clone was picked up a small number of times. This sequence joins TRBV5-1 and TRBJ2-1, with D maybe TRBD1 (6 bases). Germline V gene data show CDR1 as SGHRS and CDR2 as YFSETQ. The CDR3 sequence is 13 residues long. Trimming pared 4 bases from V and 6 bases from J, leaving 11 bases between. The CDR3 is CASSVGQINEQFF. DNA for the CDR3: TGCGCCAGCAGCGTTGGACAGATCAATGAGCAGTTCTTC.

The CDR3 DNA reads as TGTGCCATCAGTGAGTGGATTAGCGGGGGCAAAAACATTCAGTACTTC. Residues: CAISEWISGGKNIQYF. The chain is built from TRBV10-3 and TRBJ2-4, with 9 bases fitting TRBD2. The CDR3 has 16 residues. Trimming took 1 base from V and 3 from J; bases not matched to a gene: 4. In germline, CDR1 is ENHRY, CDR2 SYGVKD.

The gene calls are TRBV28 and TRBJ1-2; perhaps TRBD1 as D (5 bases). This CDR3 is 15 amino acids long. Germline lookup yields CDR1 MDHEN and CDR2 SYDVKM. The ends were cut back, 5 bases at V and 4 bases at J, with 17 bases in the middle. The CDR3 DNA sequence: TGTGCCAGCAGTAAGGTCCAAACAGGTCCCTATGGCTACACCTTC. Amino acid sequence: CASSKVQTGPYGYTF.

In its sample, this clone was seen once. V is TRBV6-5 and J is TRBJ2-7; 13 nucleotides align to TRBD2. J gave up 4 bases and V 4 bases, and 4 bases lay outside the gene matches. CDR3 length: 15 amino acids. CDR1 MNHEY and CDR2 SVGAGI come from the germline V gene. The CDR3 is CASSSAGLAGYEQYF. Written as DNA, the CDR3 is TGTGCCAGCAGTTCGGCGGGACTAGCGGGATACGAGCAGTACTTC.

The chain has TRBV29-1 and TRBJ1-6; D unclear. Germline V gene data show CDR1 as SQVTM and CDR2 as ANQGSEA. The CDR3 sequence is 13 residues long. With 7 bases removed from V and 0 bases from J, the gap between germline ends came to 7 bases. CDR3 sequence reads: CSATFSYNSPLHF. The DNA for the CDR3 is TGCAGCGCAACCTTCTCCTATAATTCACCCCTCCACTTT.

This chain connects TRBV28 to TRBJ1-4; D is undetermined. Germline CDR1 MDHEN, CDR2 SYDVKM. The CDR3 sequence is 12 residues long. V was trimmed by 1 base and J by 8 bases, leaving 5 bases between them. This CDR3 reads CASSLLGEKLFF. The CDR3 DNA sequence: TGTGCCAGCAGTTTATTAGGCGAAAAACTGTTTTTT.

V usage is TRBV18 and J usage is TRBJ1-3; D might be TRBD1 (5 bases). Germline loops: CDR1 KGHSH, CDR2 LQKENI. The CDR3 spans 13 residues. V was shortened by 5 bases and J by 6 bases, with 11 bases between the two germline ends. CDR3 amino acids: CASSAGRENTIYF. Here the CDR3 DNA reads TGTGCCAGCTCAGCGGGACGCGAAAACACCATATATTTT. The full variable domain, completed using reference TRBV18 and TRBJ1-3, is NAGVMQNPRHLVRRRGQEARLRCSPMKGHSHVYWYRQLPEEGLKFMVYLQKENIIDESGMPKERFSAEFPKEGPSILRIQQVVRGDSAAYFCASSAGRENTIYFGEGSWLTVV.

The chain couples TRBV28 to TRBJ2-7, with a possible D match to TRBD1 (5 bases). The germline V gene has CDR1 MDHEN and CDR2 SYDVKM. Trimming removed 3 bases from V and 5 bases from J, with 8 bases in between. The CDR3 is 12 amino acids. CDR3 loop: CASSFSGNEQYF. CDR3 nucleotide sequence: TGTGCCAGCAGTTTCTCAGGGAACGAGCAGTACTTC.

V usage is TRBV7-9 and J usage is TRBJ1-5; no clear D gene. The CDR3 has 12 residues. In germline, CDR1 is SEHNR, CDR2 FQNEAQ (reference sequence). The V gene lost 1 base and the J gene lost 9 bases, with 7 bases spanning the gap. The CDR3 nucleotides are TGTGCCAGCAGCTTAGAGGGAGCGCCCCAGCATTTT. Its translation: CASSLEGAPQHF. Full variable domain (remainder filled in from reference TRBV7-9 and TRBJ1-5): DTGVSQNPRHKITKRGQNVTFRCDPISEHNRLYWYRQTLGQGPEFLTYFQNEAQLEKSRLLSDRFSAERPKGSFSTLEIQRTEQGDSAMYLCASSLEGAPQHFGDGTRLSIL.

This clone was seen once. The chain employs TRBV5-8 and TRBJ2-7; D could derive from TRBD1 or TRBD2 (5 bases each). Germline V gives CDR1 SGHTS, CDR2 YDEGEE. Between the trimmed V and J ends, which lost 4 bases and 1 base, there was a span of 12 bases. The CDR3 runs to 14 residues. The CDR3 loop reads CASSTGDPSYEQYF. CDR3 DNA: TGTGCCAGCAGCACTGGGGACCCATCCTACGAGCAGTACTTC.

This clone was recorded once. V is TRBV19 and J is TRBJ1-1, with a possible D match to TRBD1 (6 bases). This CDR3 is built from 15 residues. Germline V gives CDR1 LNHDA, CDR2 SQIVND (reference sequence). Trimming cost V 5 bases and J 5 bases, with 18 bases left between them. The CDR3 reads CASSSMTGSGTEAFF. CDR3 DNA: TGTGCCAGTAGTTCCATGACAGGCTCGGGGACTGAAGCTTTCTTT.

The V and J genes are TRBV5-1 and TRBJ2-2; either TRBD1 or TRBD2 may fit D (5 bases each). Trimming shortened V by 3 bases and J by 5 bases, and 11 bases separated the two germline ends. The CDR3 has 14 residues. CDR1 and CDR2 (germline): SGHRS, YFSETQ. The CDR3 bases are TGCGCCAGCAGCTCCGGGACGCCGACCGGGGAGCTGTTTTTT. Translating gives CASSSGTPTGELFF.

The chain uses TRBV5-1 and TRBJ2-4; TRBD1 matches at 8 bases. V gave up 4 bases and J gave up 3 bases; unmatched junction bases: 15. CDR1 and CDR2 (germline): SGHRS, YFSETQ. The length of the CDR3 is 18 residues. CDR3 in DNA: TGCGCCAGCAGCCCTCCCCCCCAGTGGACAGGGAGCAAAAACATTCAGTACTTC. Translation gives CASSPPPQWTGSKNIQYF.

J is TRBJ2-1 and V is TRBV19; D not resolved. This CDR3 is 15 amino acids long. Trimming stripped 3 bases from V and 0 bases from J, with 9 bases between. CDR1 LNHDA and CDR2 SQIVND come from the germline V gene (reference sequence). CDR3 sequence (DNA): TGTGCCAGTAGTATCTCCCAGAGCTCCTACAATGAGCAGTTCTTC. This encodes CASSISQSSYNEQFF.

The CDR3 coding sequence is TGTGCCAGCAGTTTACGAGGGGGCGCGTATGGCTACACCTTC. Translating it yields CASSLRGGAYGYTF. The gene calls are TRBV27 and TRBJ1-2; TRBD1 matches 7 bases. The CDR3 extends over 14 amino acids. V trimming: 2 bases; J trimming: 5 bases; junction bases outside the gene matches: 5. Germline CDR1 reads MNHEY; CDR2 reads SMNVEV (reference sequence).